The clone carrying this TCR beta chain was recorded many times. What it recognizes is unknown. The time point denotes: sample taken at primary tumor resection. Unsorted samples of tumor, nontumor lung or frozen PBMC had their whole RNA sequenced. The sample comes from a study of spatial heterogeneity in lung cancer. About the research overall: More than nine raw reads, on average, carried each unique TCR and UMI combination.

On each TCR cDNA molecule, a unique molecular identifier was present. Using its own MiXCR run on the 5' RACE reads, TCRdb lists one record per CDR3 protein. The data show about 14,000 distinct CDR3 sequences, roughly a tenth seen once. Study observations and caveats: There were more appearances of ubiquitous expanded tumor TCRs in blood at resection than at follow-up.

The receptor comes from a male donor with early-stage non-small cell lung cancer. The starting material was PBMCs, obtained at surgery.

CDR3 sequence reads: CSAWTDLETQYF. The CDR3 bases are TGCAGTGCCTGGACAGATTTGGAGACCCAGTACTTC. V usage is TRBV20-1 and J usage is TRBJ2-5; D might be TRBD1 (6 bases). The CDR3 totals 12 residues. Trimming shortened V by 6 bases and J by 5 bases, and 13 bases separated the two germline ends. Germline assignment: CDR1 DFQATT and CDR2 SNEGSKA (reference sequence).